This record looks at one T cell receptor beta chain sequence and its context. As yet, its antigen is unknown. Some clones are missing from TCRdb's copy, which holds only in-frame ones; the method was immunoSEQ multiplex PCR. The table has about 240,000 clones, around nine tenths seen once. Losses at the gene ends were 5 bases for V and 6 bases for J; bases not matched to a gene: 4. Germline CDR1 and CDR2: LNHDA and SQIVND (reference sequence). The CDR3 is 14 residues long. This sample is part of a study of Ad26.COV2.S vaccination and SARS-CoV-2 variants. General study points: After vaccination, reports described spike-specific CD8+ and CD4+ T cell responses as showing substantial breadth.

Treatment here: about 20 received Ad26.COV2.S at low or high dose, single or two shots; about 5 received placebo; per-sample allocation not given. Specimen acquisition occurred on day 63 following the initial vaccine or placebo injection. This clonotype was sampled from a person aged 18-65 years who received the Ad26.COV2.S COVID-19 vaccine or a placebo. This chain links TRBV19 with TRBJ1-6; 7 bases are shared with TRBD1. Source: peripheral blood, taken in a trial of Ad26.COV2.S vaccine versus placebo. CDR3 bases: TGTGCCAGTAGTGGCGGGACAGTTAATTCACCCCTCCACTTT. Protein product: CASSGGTVNSPLHF.